These T cell receptor beta chains were read from a single sample in a study of T cells after yellow fever vaccination. From the 5' RACE reads, TCRdb called clonotypes with MiXCR, one entry per CDR3 protein. The sample yields 400,000 or so distinct CDR3 sequences, roughly 20% seen once. Source: PBMCs, taken before the yellow fever booster vaccination. The receptors shown here come from a man aged 18-30 years who received the YFV17D yellow fever vaccine. CDR3s include the opening cysteine and the closing phenylalanine or tryptophan. A D gene is named only where the DNA matches it firmly. Clone size, where shown, is once, few, many, or a class for clones that have expanded.

CDR3 protein: CASSYATGGSGNTIYF
CDR3 DNA: TGTGCCAGCAGCTACGCTACAGGGGGCTCTGGAAACACCATATATTTT
clone size: few
V gene: TRBV7-2
J gene: TRBJ1-3
D gene: TRBD1

CDR3 protein: CASSGAVPGPNTEAFF
CDR3 DNA: TGTGCCAGCAGCGGAGCCGTCCCGGGACCGAACACTGAAGCTTTCTTT
clone size: few
V gene: TRBV9
J gene: TRBJ1-1
D gene: NA

CDR3 protein: CASSLAADRGRETQYF
CDR3 DNA: TGTGCCAGCAGCTTAGCCGCGGACAGGGGGCGTGAGACCCAGTACTTC
clone size: NA
V gene: TRBV7-2
J gene: TRBJ2-5
D gene: TRBD1

CDR3 protein: CASRGWTDTQYF
CDR3 DNA: TGTGCCAGCAGGGGCTGGACAGATACGCAGTATTTT
clone size: NA
V gene: TRBV28
J gene: TRBJ2-3
D gene: NA

CDR3 protein: CSALSVTSGGAPEQFF
CDR3 DNA: TGCAGTGCTCTTAGCGTGACTAGCGGGGGGGCCCCTGAGCAGTTCTTC
clone size: few
V gene: TRBV20-1
J gene: TRBJ2-1
D gene: TRBD2

CDR3 protein: CASSLGPEKETQYF
CDR3 DNA: TGTGCCAGCAGCCTAGGGCCAGAAAAAGAGACCCAGTACTTC
clone size: NA
V gene: TRBV7-9
J gene: TRBJ2-5
D gene: NA

CDR3 protein: CASSYLGAYGYTF
CDR3 DNA: TGTGCCAGCAGTTACCTGGGAGCCTATGGCTACACCTTC
clone size: few
V gene: TRBV6-5
J gene: TRBJ1-2
D gene: NA

CDR3 protein: CASSYSRSSSGNTIYF
CDR3 DNA: TGTGCCAGCAGTTACTCGAGATCAAGCTCTGGAAACACCATATATTTT
clone size: NA
V gene: TRBV6-2/TRBV6-3
J gene: TRBJ1-3
D gene: NA

CDR3 protein: CASSPSSYEQYF
CDR3 DNA: TGTGCCAGCTCACCGAGCTCCTACGAGCAGTACTTC
clone size: many
V gene: TRBV18
J gene: TRBJ2-7
D gene: NA

CDR3 protein: CASSAWTSGADTQYF
CDR3 DNA: TGTGCCAGCAGTGCCTGGACTAGCGGGGCTGATACGCAGTATTTT
clone size: NA
V gene: TRBV12-3/TRBV12-4
J gene: TRBJ2-3
D gene: TRBD2

CDR3 protein: CASSQTPGAYTGELFF
CDR3 DNA: TGCGCCAGCAGCCAAACCCCTGGGGCGTACACCGGGGAGCTGTTTTTT
clone size: many
V gene: TRBV4-1
J gene: TRBJ2-2
D gene: NA

CDR3 protein: CASTHRPHYGYTF
CDR3 DNA: TGTGCCAGCACTCATCGCCCTCACTATGGCTACACCTTC
clone size: few
V gene: TRBV6-5
J gene: TRBJ1-2
D gene: NA

CDR3 protein: CSASPGVYEQYF
CDR3 DNA: TGCAGTGCTAGTCCCGGGGTCTACGAGCAGTACTTC
clone size: NA
V gene: TRBV20-1
J gene: TRBJ2-7
D gene: NA

CDR3 protein: CSAGNEQFF
CDR3 DNA: TGCAGTGCGGGCAATGAGCAGTTCTTC
clone size: NA
V gene: TRBV20-1
J gene: TRBJ2-1
D gene: NA

CDR3 protein: CASSPIYGSYNEQFF
CDR3 DNA: TGTGCCAGCAGCCCTATCTACGGCTCCTACAATGAGCAGTTCTTC
clone size: NA
V gene: TRBV12-3/TRBV12-4
J gene: TRBJ2-1
D gene: NA

CDR3 protein: CASSSRDSSSYEQYF
CDR3 DNA: TGTGCCAGCAGCTCTCGGGACTCGAGCTCCTACGAGCAGTACTTC
clone size: few
V gene: TRBV5-5
J gene: TRBJ2-7
D gene: NA

CDR3 protein: CATNGAGVQETQYF
CDR3 DNA: TGTGCCACAAACGGGGCAGGGGTACAGGAGACCCAGTACTTC
clone size: NA
V gene: TRBV6-5
J gene: TRBJ2-5
D gene: NA

CDR3 protein: CASSAGLAGLSSYNEQFF
CDR3 DNA: TGCGCCAGCAGCGCCGGACTAGCGGGGCTCAGCTCCTACAATGAGCAGTTCTTC
clone size: few
V gene: TRBV5-1
J gene: TRBJ2-1
D gene: TRBD2

CDR3 protein: CASSSQIGGGDTEAFF
CDR3 DNA: TGTGCCAGCAGCTCCCAAATCGGGGGTGGGGACACTGAAGCTTTCTTT
clone size: NA
V gene: TRBV7-2
J gene: TRBJ1-1
D gene: NA

CDR3 protein: CASSLRGGTDTQYF
CDR3 DNA: TGTGCCAGCAGCTTACGGGGGGGCACAGATACGCAGTATTTT
clone size: many
V gene: TRBV7-3
J gene: TRBJ2-3
D gene: TRBD2

CDR3 protein: CASSLAQGAYNEQFF
CDR3 DNA: TGCGCCAGCAGCTTGGCCCAGGGGGCCTACAATGAGCAGTTCTTC
clone size: few
V gene: TRBV5-1
J gene: TRBJ2-1
D gene: TRBD1

CDR3 protein: CASSADGLNTEAFF
CDR3 DNA: TGTGCCAGCAGCGCGGACGGCTTGAACACTGAAGCTTTCTTT
clone size: few
V gene: TRBV11-3
J gene: TRBJ1-1
D gene: NA

CDR3 protein: CASSPRNPRAGNLGQPQHF
CDR3 DNA: TGTGCCAGCAGCCCGCGCAATCCACGGGCCGGAAATCTTGGGCAGCCCCAGCATTTT
clone size: NA
V gene: TRBV7-9
J gene: TRBJ1-5
D gene: NA

CDR3 protein: CASSQDSPSGGVSSYNEQFF
CDR3 DNA: TGCGCCAGCAGCCAAGATTCTCCTAGCGGGGGGGTAAGCTCCTACAATGAGCAGTTCTTC
clone size: few
V gene: TRBV4-3
J gene: TRBJ2-1
D gene: TRBD2

CDR3 protein: CASSDAGASDTQYF
CDR3 DNA: TGTGCCAGCAGCGACGCCGGGGCTTCGGATACGCAGTATTTT
clone size: NA
V gene: TRBV5-4
J gene: TRBJ2-3
D gene: NA

CDR3 protein: CASSSTPRGGRETQYF
CDR3 DNA: TGCGCCAGCAGCTCGACGCCGCGGGGGGGCCGTGAGACCCAGTACTTC
clone size: NA
V gene: TRBV5-1
J gene: TRBJ2-5
D gene: TRBD2

CDR3 protein: CATSRQSNQPQHF
CDR3 DNA: TGTGCCACCAGCAGACAGAGCAATCAGCCCCAGCATTTT
clone size: NA
V gene: TRBV15
J gene: TRBJ1-5
D gene: NA

CDR3 protein: CASSYLPTGGIAKNIQYF
CDR3 DNA: TGCGCCAGCAGCTACTTACCCACAGGGGGCATTGCCAAAAACATTCAGTACTTC
clone size: NA
V gene: TRBV5-1
J gene: TRBJ2-4
D gene: TRBD1

CDR3 protein: CASSSVITDTQYF
CDR3 DNA: TGCGCCAGCAGCTCAGTTATCACAGATACGCAGTATTTT
clone size: few
V gene: TRBV5-1
J gene: TRBJ2-3
D gene: NA

CDR3 protein: CASSLGSKEQFF
CDR3 DNA: TGTGCCAGCAGCTTAGGCTCGAAAGAGCAGTTCTTC
clone size: NA
V gene: TRBV7-8
J gene: TRBJ2-1
D gene: NA

CDR3 protein: CSARDFPLAGVTDTQYF
CDR3 DNA: TGCAGTGCTAGAGATTTCCCTTTAGCGGGGGTCACAGATACGCAGTATTTT
clone size: few
V gene: TRBV20-1
J gene: TRBJ2-3
D gene: TRBD2

CDR3 protein: CASSMDRFNEKLFF
CDR3 DNA: TGTGCCAGCAGTATGGACAGATTTAATGAAAAACTGTTTTTT
clone size: NA
V gene: TRBV2
J gene: TRBJ1-4
D gene: NA

CDR3 protein: CASSQEWGGSETQYF
CDR3 DNA: TGCGCCAGCAGCCAAGAATGGGGGGGCTCGGAGACCCAGTACTTC
clone size: many
V gene: TRBV4-3
J gene: TRBJ2-5
D gene: NA

CDR3 protein: CASSQAGGGNYGYTF
CDR3 DNA: TGCGCCAGCAGCCAAGCCGGGGGTGGGAACTATGGCTACACCTTC
clone size: NA
V gene: TRBV4-1
J gene: TRBJ1-2
D gene: NA

CDR3 protein: CASSSQSYGYTF
CDR3 DNA: TGTGCCAGCAGCTCACAGTCCTATGGCTACACCTTC
clone size: many
V gene: TRBV7-2
J gene: TRBJ1-2
D gene: NA

CDR3 protein: CASSQWADYGYTF
CDR3 DNA: TGTGCCAGCAGCCAGTGGGCCGACTATGGCTACACCTTC
clone size: NA
V gene: TRBV7-2
J gene: TRBJ1-2
D gene: NA

CDR3 protein: CASSYTLGGGADSPLHF
CDR3 DNA: TGTGCCAGCAGTTACACCCTGGGCGGGGGCGCGGATTCACCCCTCCACTTT
clone size: NA
V gene: TRBV6-5
J gene: TRBJ1-6
D gene: NA

CDR3 protein: CASSAGGAGGVGDTQYF
CDR3 DNA: TGTGCCAGCAGCGCAGGGGGAGCAGGGGGGGTCGGAGATACGCAGTATTTT
clone size: NA
V gene: TRBV9
J gene: TRBJ2-3
D gene: NA

CDR3 protein: CASSLANTGIGNIQYF
CDR3 DNA: TGCGCCAGCAGCTTGGCCAACACAGGGATCGGAAACATTCAGTACTTC
clone size: NA
V gene: TRBV5-1
J gene: TRBJ2-4
D gene: NA

CDR3 protein: CASSLWTEPGGYTF
CDR3 DNA: TGTGCCAGCAGTTTATGGACCGAACCGGGGGGCTACACCTTC
clone size: NA
V gene: TRBV12-3/TRBV12-4
J gene: TRBJ1-2
D gene: NA

CDR3 protein: CASSYRLTGRNIQYF
CDR3 DNA: TGTGCCAGCAGCTACCGACTCACAGGAAGAAACATTCAGTACTTC
clone size: NA
V gene: TRBV7-2
J gene: TRBJ2-4
D gene: NA

CDR3 protein: CASRTWRGNTGELFF
CDR3 DNA: TGCGCCAGCAGGACTTGGCGGGGGAACACCGGGGAGCTGTTTTTT
clone size: NA
V gene: TRBV4-1
J gene: TRBJ2-2
D gene: NA

CDR3 protein: CASSPHVWNGEQFF
CDR3 DNA: TGTGCCAGCAGCCCCCATGTGTGGAACGGTGAGCAGTTCTTC
clone size: NA
V gene: TRBV14
J gene: TRBJ2-1
D gene: NA

CDR3 protein: CASSLGLAGYNEQFF
CDR3 DNA: TGTGCCAGCAGCTTAGGACTAGCGGGATACAATGAGCAGTTCTTC
clone size: many
V gene: TRBV7-2
J gene: TRBJ2-1
D gene: TRBD2

CDR3 protein: CASSTDTGVNTQYF
CDR3 DNA: TGTGCCAGCAGCACGGACACAGGGGTAAATACGCAGTATTTT
clone size: NA
V gene: TRBV7-9
J gene: TRBJ2-3
D gene: TRBD1

CDR3 protein: CSASQAHAGANVLTF
CDR3 DNA: TGCAGTGCTAGTCAGGCCCACGCTGGGGCCAACGTCCTGACTTTC
clone size: few
V gene: TRBV20-1
J gene: TRBJ2-6
D gene: NA

CDR3 protein: CASNRLGYGYTF
CDR3 DNA: TGTGCCAGCAACAGGCTCGGCTATGGCTACACCTTC
clone size: few
V gene: TRBV6-5
J gene: TRBJ1-2
D gene: NA

CDR3 protein: CASREGQGWNTEAFF
CDR3 DNA: TGTGCCAGCAGAGAAGGACAGGGGTGGAACACTGAAGCTTTCTTT
clone size: few
V gene: TRBV6-1
J gene: TRBJ1-1
D gene: TRBD1

CDR3 protein: CASYTGASTEAFF
CDR3 DNA: TGTGCCAGTTATACAGGGGCAAGCACTGAAGCTTTCTTT
clone size: NA
V gene: TRBV27
J gene: TRBJ1-1
D gene: TRBD1

CDR3 protein: CASREGTINEKLFF
CDR3 DNA: TGTGCCAGCAGGGAGGGGACAATTAATGAAAAACTGTTTTTT
clone size: NA
V gene: TRBV6-1
J gene: TRBJ1-4
D gene: NA

CDR3 protein: CASSPPGGISNIQYF
CDR3 DNA: TGCGCCAGCAGCCCCCCGGGAGGGATTAGTAACATTCAGTACTTC
clone size: NA
V gene: TRBV5-1
J gene: TRBJ2-4
D gene: TRBD2

CDR3 protein: CASSQGPLYYGYTF
CDR3 DNA: TGTGCCAGCAGCCAGGGCCCCCTGTACTATGGCTACACCTTC
clone size: once
V gene: TRBV4-2
J gene: TRBJ1-2
D gene: NA

CDR3 protein: CASSLERDPSSPLHF
CDR3 DNA: TGTGCCAGCAGCTTAGAGCGGGACCCAAGTTCACCCCTCCACTTT
clone size: NA
V gene: TRBV7-2
J gene: TRBJ1-6
D gene: NA

CDR3 protein: CASSRQGGNIQYF
CDR3 DNA: TGTGCCAGCAGCCGACAGGGGGGAAACATTCAGTACTTC
clone size: many
V gene: TRBV7-2
J gene: TRBJ2-4
D gene: TRBD1

CDR3 protein: CASSSGPVSSYNEQFF
CDR3 DNA: TGTGCCAGCAGTAGTGGACCGGTGAGCTCCTACAATGAGCAGTTCTTC
clone size: few
V gene: TRBV12-3/TRBV12-4
J gene: TRBJ2-1
D gene: NA